Following are 20 T cell receptor beta chains from one sample sequenced in a study of molecular identifiers for immune sequencing clone quantification. MiXCR, applied by TCRdb to the PCR reads, yields one record per CDR3 protein. This table has roughly 630,000 distinct CDR3 sequences, 25% appearing once. The material sequenced was naive CD8+ T cells from blood, with Jurkat cell RNA spiked in. Sample subset: FACS-sorted CD8+CD4-CCR7+CD45RA+ naive T cells. These TCRs come from a human donor in good health. Some libraries in this study had Jurkat cell RNA spiked in.

About this clonotype: A read error may be the cause here, since a much bigger clone is one base away. V and J are TRBV7-9 and TRBJ2-2; the D gene could be TRBD1 or TRBD2 (6 bases each). The CDR3 extends over 14 amino acids. Per germline, CDR1 SEHNR and CDR2 FQNEAQ (reference sequence). The CDR3 DNA reads TGTGCCAGCAGCGAATGGACAGACACCGGGGGGCTGTTTTTT. Protein product: CASSEWTDTGGLFF.

The sample holds a few counts of this clonotype. This chain uses TRBV18 with TRBJ2-7; 7 bases agree with TRBD1. Germline V lookup: CDR1 KGHSH, CDR2 LQKENI. CDR3 length equals 15 residues. With 2 bases clipped from V and 6 bases from J, the junction kept 10 bases outside the gene matches. CDR3 region: CASSPSLDRVLEQYF. The DNA for the CDR3 is TGTGCCAGCTCACCATCCCTCGACAGGGTCCTCGAGCAGTACTTC.

A few counts support this clonotype. The chain couples TRBV28 to TRBJ1-2; 8 bases line up with TRBD1. The CDR3 length is 16 residues. V gave up 4 bases and J gave up 1 base; unmatched junction bases: 8. Germline lookup yields CDR1 MDHEN and CDR2 SYDVKM. The CDR3 here is CASSWSHRGNNYGYTF. The CDR3 DNA is TGTGCCAGCAGTTGGTCCCACAGGGGGAATAACTATGGCTACACCTTC.

This clonotype was found once. Because the CDR3 is missing its conserved closing phenylalanine or tryptophan, this is likely a read error. The chain combines TRBV24-1 with TRBJ2-3; D gene ambiguous. V lost 4 bases to trimming and J lost 6 bases, with 13 bases between them. Germline V gives CDR1 KGHDR, CDR2 SFDVKD. This CDR3 is built from 14 residues. The CDR3 nucleotides are TGTGCCACCAGTGACCAACCCTTGACCGATACGCAGTATCTT. Protein sequence: CATSDQPLTDTQYL.

A remark on this clonotype: Given a much more abundant clone one base away, this may be a read error. V is TRBV5-1 and J is TRBJ1-1; D might be TRBD1 (6 bases). Germline CDR1 and CDR2: SGHRS and YFSETQ. The CDR3 runs to 12 residues. Here the CDR3 reads CASKLGGTEACF. DNA of the CDR3: TGCGCCAGCAAATTAGGGGGGACTGAAGCTTGCTTT.

At least ten counts were recorded for this clonotype. V is TRBV4-1 and J is TRBJ1-5; the match to TRBD1 covers 8 bases. The V gene's germline CDR1 is MGHRA and CDR2 YSYEKL. The V segment lost 4 bases and the J segment 7 bases; nucleotides outside the gene matches: 6. The CDR3 is made up of 14 amino acids. The CDR3 sequence is CASSPEQGGQPQHF. In DNA, the CDR3 is TGCGCCAGCAGCCCGGAACAGGGGGGCCAGCCCCAGCATTTT.

This clonotype has just a few counts. V usage is TRBV7-9 and J usage is TRBJ2-2; perhaps D is TRBD1 or TRBD2 (5 bases each). V lost 4 bases, J lost 2 bases, and 14 bases lay in between. CDR1 is SEHNR and CDR2 is FQNEAQ in the germline V gene (reference sequence). The CDR3 runs to 16 residues. The chain's CDR3 is CASSSLLGENTGELFF. CDR3 bases: TGTGCCAGCAGCTCCCTCTTGGGGGAAAACACCGGGGAGCTGTTTTTT.

The sample holds many counts of this clonotype. V usage is TRBV6-5 and J usage is TRBJ2-7; D tentatively reads TRBD1 or TRBD2 (5 bases each). Between the trimmed V and J ends, which lost 5 bases and 7 bases, there was a span of 21 bases. The CDR3 is 15 amino acids. Germline V gene data show CDR1 as MNHEY and CDR2 as SVGAGI. DNA for the CDR3: TGTGCCAGCAGTCCCCGGGACCCACCTGCTTGGGAGCAGTACTTC. It codes for CASSPRDPPAWEQYF.

This clonotype occurred many times. The rearrangement joins TRBV20-1 to TRBJ2-4, with D hard to call. Trimming stripped 0 bases from V and 0 bases from J, with 12 bases between. The CDR3 sequence is 16 residues long. The germline CDR1 and CDR2 sequences are DFQATT and SNEGSKA (reference sequence). The CDR3 protein is CSARDLLELAKNIQYF. The CDR3 DNA is TGCAGTGCTAGAGATCTATTAGAGCTAGCCAAAAACATTCAGTACTTC.

On this clonotype: Germline and junction disagree at one end, which may indicate a read error. The J gene is TRBJ1-1, the V gene TRBV4-1; a possible D gene is TRBD1 (5 bases). CDR3 length: 17 residues. In germline, CDR1 is MGHRA, CDR2 YSYEKL. CDR3 DNA sequence: TGCGCCAGCCGCCAGCTCTACGGGGGGGGGGAGAACACTGAAGCTTTCTTT. Translating it yields CASRQLYGGGENTEAFF.

This clonotype has ten or more counts. The chain carries TRBV28 and TRBJ1-2; no definite D call. Germline V gene sequence: CDR1 MDHEN, CDR2 SYDVKM. The V and J ends lost 2 bases and 6 bases respectively, with 16 bases between them. The CDR3 is 15 residues long. CDR3 in DNA: TGTGCCAGCAGTTTAATTCGTTATAATGTGGATGGCTACACCTTC. Its translation: CASSLIRYNVDGYTF.

This clonotype has a handful of counts. CDR3 loop: CASSRGTGLEAFF. The CDR3 DNA is TGTGCCAGCAGCCGAGGGACAGGGCTTGAAGCTTTCTTT. The gene calls are TRBV7-9 and TRBJ1-1; 9 bases map to TRBD1. Trimming at V came to 5 bases and at J to 7 bases, leaving 5 bases not matched to a gene. The germline V gene has CDR1 SEHNR and CDR2 FQNEAQ (reference sequence). CDR3 length equals 13 residues.

This clonotype was counted at least ten times. This chain connects TRBV27 to TRBJ1-1; no clear D gene. CDR3 length: 14 amino acids. Germline V CDR1 and CDR2: MNHEY, SMNVEV (reference sequence). The V gene lost 4 bases and the J gene lost 0 bases, with 9 bases spanning the gap. The CDR3: CASSWGALNTEAFF. In DNA form, the CDR3 reads TGTGCCAGCAGTTGGGGAGCCTTGAACACTGAAGCTTTCTTT.

This clonotype was detected ten times or more. The rearrangement joins TRBV18 to TRBJ1-2; weak D call: TRBD1 (6 bases). CDR1 is KGHSH, CDR2 LQKENI, per germline. V lost 5 bases and J lost 3, with 13 bases in between. There are 14 residues in the CDR3. The CDR3 region has the DNA TGTGCCAGCTCAATAGGACAGCAGTACTATGGCTACACCTTC. Translated: CASSIGQQYYGYTF.

This clonotype was picked up many times. The genes are TRBV6-5 and TRBJ2-1, with 7 nucleotides matching TRBD1. Looked up from germline, CDR1 is MNHEY and CDR2 is SVGAGI. V dropped 2 bases and J dropped 8; count of bases not matched to a gene: 9. The CDR3 totals 15 residues. The CDR3 DNA reads TGTGCCAGCAGTTACGCAGGGGGTAGTGACGATGAGCAGTTCTTC. Its protein product is CASSYAGGSDDEQFF.

This clonotype has at least ten counts. The chain has TRBV5-6 and TRBJ2-3, with 8 bases fitting TRBD1. The germline V gene encodes CDR1 SGHDT and CDR2 YYEEEE. Trimming took 3 bases from V and 1 from J; bases not matched to a gene: 1. The CDR3 is 14 amino acids. The CDR3 sequence is CASSSDRGTDTQYF. The CDR3 region has the DNA TGTGCCAGCAGCTCGGACAGGGGCACAGATACGCAGTATTTT.

With regard to this clonotype: A junction boundary mismatches the germline segment, possibly from a read error. The rearrangement links TRBV13 to TRBJ2-1, with TRBD2 identical over 11 bases. Germline V lookup: CDR1 PRHDT, CDR2 FYEKMQ (reference sequence). The CDR3 runs 17 residues. CDR3 nucleotide sequence: TGTGCCAGCAGCTTTACTAGCGGGGGCCCATCCTACAATGGGCAGTTCTTC. As protein: CASSFTSGGPSYNGQFF. Full variable domain (rest looked up from reference TRBV13 and TRBJ2-1): AAGVIQSPRHLIKEKRETATLKCYPIPRHDTVYWYQQGPGQDPQFLISFYEKMQSDKGSIPDRFSAQQFSDYHSELNMSSLELGDSALYFCASSFTSGGPSYNGQFFGPGTRLTVL.

The chain has TRBV6-5 and TRBJ2-1, with D unclear. Deletions cut 7 bases from V and 8 bases from J, with 21 bases between. Germline CDR1 and CDR2: MNHEY and SVGAGI. The CDR3 has 15 residues. The CDR3 DNA reads as TGTGCCAGCAAAATAACCCAAACTCCCACGTATGAGCAGTTCTTC. Amino acid sequence: CASKITQTPTYEQFF.

To note about this clonotype: A read error may account for a junction end that differs from germline. This sequence joins TRBV25-1 and TRBJ1-1, with D unresolved. The CDR3 sequence is 11 residues long. Per germline, CDR1 MGHDK and CDR2 SYGVNS. CDR3 loop: CASSDPIKAYF. CDR3 in DNA: TGTGCCAGCAGTGATCCGATCAAAGCCTACTTT.

The V gene is TRBV5-4, the J gene TRBJ2-5; TRBD1 agrees at 9 bases. The CDR3 sequence is 16 residues long. The trim removed 2 bases at V and 7 bases at J, leaving 12 bases unmatched. CDR1 and CDR2 (germline): SGHNT, YYREEE (reference sequence). Written as DNA, the CDR3 is TGTGCCAGCAGCTTTAATACAGGGGGCGACGGGGGGACCCAGTACTTC. Translating it yields CASSFNTGGDGGTQYF.